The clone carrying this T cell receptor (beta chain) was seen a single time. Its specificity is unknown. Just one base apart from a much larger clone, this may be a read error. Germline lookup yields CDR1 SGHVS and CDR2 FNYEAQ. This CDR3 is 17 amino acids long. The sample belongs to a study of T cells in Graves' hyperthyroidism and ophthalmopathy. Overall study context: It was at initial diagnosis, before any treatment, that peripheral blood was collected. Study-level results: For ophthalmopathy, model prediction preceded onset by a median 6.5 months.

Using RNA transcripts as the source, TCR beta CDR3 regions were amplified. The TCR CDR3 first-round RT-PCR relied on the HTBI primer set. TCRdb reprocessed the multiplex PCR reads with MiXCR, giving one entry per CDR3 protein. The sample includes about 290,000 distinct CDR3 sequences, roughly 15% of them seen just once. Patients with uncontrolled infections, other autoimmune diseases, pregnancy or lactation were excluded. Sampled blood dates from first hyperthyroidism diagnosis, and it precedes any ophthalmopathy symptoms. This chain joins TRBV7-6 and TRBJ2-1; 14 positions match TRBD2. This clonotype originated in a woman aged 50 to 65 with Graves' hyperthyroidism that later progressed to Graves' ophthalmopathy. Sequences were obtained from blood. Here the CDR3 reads CASSQTSGRASYNEQLF. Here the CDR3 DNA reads TGTGCCAGCAGCCAGACTAGCGGGAGGGCCTCCTACAATGAGCAGCTCTTC.